Below, one TCR beta chain is given with its context. No antigen is known for it. This sample is drawn from a study of blood T cells in healthy people across ages. Study findings and constraints: The study found more naive CD4+ cells and higher diversity in long-lived than aged donors. Estimates of total diversity, which came from one million sequenced T cells, were considered to be underestimates.

Through a sample-barcoded 5' primer and a J-beta primer mix, a second PCR was run for about 6 to 11 cycles. Each CDR3 protein is one row after TCRdb ran MiXCR on the 5' RACE reads. Here the sample spans about 1 million distinct CDR3 sequences, 40% to 45% being singletons. Trimming took 8 bases from V and 7 from J, leaving 21 bases between them. CDR1 is LNHNV, CDR2 YYDKDF, per germline (reference sequence). The CDR3 totals 14 residues. Sequenced input: blood. This chain joins TRBV15 and TRBJ2-7; D may be TRBD2 (6 bases). The source of this sequence is an older woman in good health. The CDR3 nucleotides read TGTGCCACCGGGTCGGTGCGGGGTAAAAGGGAGCAGTACTTC. Amino acid sequence: CATGSVRGKREQYF.